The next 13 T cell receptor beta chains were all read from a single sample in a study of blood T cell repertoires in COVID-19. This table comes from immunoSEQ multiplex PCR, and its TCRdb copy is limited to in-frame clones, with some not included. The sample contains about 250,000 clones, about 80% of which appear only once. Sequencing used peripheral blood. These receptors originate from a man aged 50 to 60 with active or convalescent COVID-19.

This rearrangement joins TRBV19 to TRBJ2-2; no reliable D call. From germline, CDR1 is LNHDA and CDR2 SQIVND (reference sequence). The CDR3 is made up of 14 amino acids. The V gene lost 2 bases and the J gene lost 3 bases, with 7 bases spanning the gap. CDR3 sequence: CASSIRRHTGELFF. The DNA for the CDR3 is TGTGCCAGTAGTATAAGGCGGCACACCGGGGAGCTGTTTTTT.

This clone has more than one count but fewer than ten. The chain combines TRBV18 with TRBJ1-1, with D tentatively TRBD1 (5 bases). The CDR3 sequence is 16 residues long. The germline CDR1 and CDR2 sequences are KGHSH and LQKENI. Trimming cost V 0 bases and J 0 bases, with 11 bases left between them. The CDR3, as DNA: TGTGCCAGCTCACCACCGGGTAACAGGTTGAACACTGAAGCTTTCTTT. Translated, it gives CASSPPGNRLNTEAFF.

The CDR3 nucleotides read TGTGCCAGCTCACCCAAGGCGGGAGGGAACACTGAAGCTTTCTTT. Translation gives CASSPKAGGNTEAFF. The J gene is TRBJ1-1, the V gene TRBV18; D call uncertain. The CDR3 extends over 15 amino acids. Trimming cost V 3 bases and J 1 base, with 12 bases left between them. In germline, CDR1 is KGHSH, CDR2 LQKENI.

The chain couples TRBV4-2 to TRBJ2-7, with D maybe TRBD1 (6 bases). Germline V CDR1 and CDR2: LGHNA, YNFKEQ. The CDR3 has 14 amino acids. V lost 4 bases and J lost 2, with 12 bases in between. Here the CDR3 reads CASSRQDRTYEQYF. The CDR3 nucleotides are TGTGCCAGCAGCCGACAGGACAGAACCTACGAGCAGTACTTC.

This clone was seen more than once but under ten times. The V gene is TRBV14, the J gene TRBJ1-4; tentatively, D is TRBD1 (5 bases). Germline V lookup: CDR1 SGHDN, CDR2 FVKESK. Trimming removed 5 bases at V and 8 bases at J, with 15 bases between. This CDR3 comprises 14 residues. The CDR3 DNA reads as TGTGCCAGCAGCACTAACCAGGGTCACGAAAAACTGTTTTTT. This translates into CASSTNQGHEKLFF. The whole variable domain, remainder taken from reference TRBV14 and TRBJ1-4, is EAGVTQFPSHSVIEKGQTVTLRCDPISGHDNLYWYRRVMGKEIKFLLHFVKESKQDESGMPNNRFLAERTGGTYSTLKVQPAELEDSGVYFCASSTNQGHEKLFFGSGTQLSVL.

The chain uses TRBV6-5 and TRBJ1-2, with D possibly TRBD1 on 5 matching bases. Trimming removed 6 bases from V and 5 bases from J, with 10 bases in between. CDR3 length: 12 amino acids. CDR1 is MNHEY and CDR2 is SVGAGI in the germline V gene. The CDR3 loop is CASSQGIYGYTF. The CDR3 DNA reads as TGTGCCAGCAGCCAGGGTATATATGGCTACACCTTC.

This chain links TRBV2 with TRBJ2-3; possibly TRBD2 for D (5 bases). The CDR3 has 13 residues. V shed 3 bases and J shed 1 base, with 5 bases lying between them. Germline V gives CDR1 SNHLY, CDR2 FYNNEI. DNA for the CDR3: TGTGCCAGCAGTGAGAGGGGCACAGATACGCAGTATTTT. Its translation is CASSERGTDTQYF.

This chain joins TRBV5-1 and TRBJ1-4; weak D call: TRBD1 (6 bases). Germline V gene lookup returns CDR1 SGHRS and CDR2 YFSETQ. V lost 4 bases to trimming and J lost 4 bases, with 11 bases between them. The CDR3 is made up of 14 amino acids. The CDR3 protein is CASSIGQLNEKLFF. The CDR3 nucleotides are TGCGCCAGCAGCATCGGACAGCTTAATGAAAAACTGTTTTTT.

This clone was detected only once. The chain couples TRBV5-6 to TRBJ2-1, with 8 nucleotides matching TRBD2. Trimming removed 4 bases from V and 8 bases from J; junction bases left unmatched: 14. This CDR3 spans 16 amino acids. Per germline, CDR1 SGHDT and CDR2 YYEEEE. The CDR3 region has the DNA TGTGCCAGCAGCCCTACCCCCGGGGGGGAGGGGTATGAGCAGTTCTTC. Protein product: CASSPTPGGEGYEQFF. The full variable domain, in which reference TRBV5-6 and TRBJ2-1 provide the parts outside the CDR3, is DAGVTQSPTHLIKTRGQQVTLRCSPKSGHDTVSWYQQALGQGPQFIFQYYEEEERQRGNFPDRFSGHQFPNYSSELNVNALLLGDSALYLCASSPTPGGEGYEQFFGPGTRLTVL.

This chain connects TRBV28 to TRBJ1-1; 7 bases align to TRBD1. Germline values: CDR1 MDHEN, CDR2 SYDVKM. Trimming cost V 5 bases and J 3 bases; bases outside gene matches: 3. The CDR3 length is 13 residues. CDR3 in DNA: TGTGCCAGCAGTCTCGACAGGGACACTGAAGCTTTCTTT. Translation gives CASSLDRDTEAFF.

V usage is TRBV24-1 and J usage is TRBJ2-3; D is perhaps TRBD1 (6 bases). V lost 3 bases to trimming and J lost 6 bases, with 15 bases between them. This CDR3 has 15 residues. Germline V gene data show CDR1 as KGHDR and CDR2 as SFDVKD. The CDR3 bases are TGTGCCACCAGTGATGGGGGCAGGAGCCCCGATACGCAGTATTTT. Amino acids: CATSDGGRSPDTQYF.

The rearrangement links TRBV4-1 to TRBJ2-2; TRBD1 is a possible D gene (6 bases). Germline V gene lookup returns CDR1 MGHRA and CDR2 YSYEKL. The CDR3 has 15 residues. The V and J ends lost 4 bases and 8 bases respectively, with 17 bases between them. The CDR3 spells CASSRGQGQGGELFF. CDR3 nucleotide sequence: TGCGCCAGCAGCCGGGGGCAGGGCCAAGGGGGGGAGCTGTTTTTT.

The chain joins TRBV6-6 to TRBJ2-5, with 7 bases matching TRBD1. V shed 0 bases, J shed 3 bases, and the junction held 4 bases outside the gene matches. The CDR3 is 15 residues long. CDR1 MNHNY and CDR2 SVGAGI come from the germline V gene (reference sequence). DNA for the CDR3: TGTGCCAGCAGTTACTCCGGGACAGCGAAAGAGACCCAGTACTTC. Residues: CASSYSGTAKETQYF.